Listed here are 31 T cell receptor beta chains from one sample, sequenced in a study of Ad26.COV2.S vaccination and SARS-CoV-2 variants. The protocol was immunoSEQ multiplex PCR, while the TCRdb copy is restricted to in-frame clones and leaves out a portion. The sample shows around 350,000 clones, about 90% of them seen only once. Material: peripheral blood, obtained after recovery from COVID-19. The source is a human donor who had recovered from COVID-19.

CDR3 DNA: TGTGCCAGTAGTAAAGGGCGGGGGCCGGGGGAGACCCAGTACTTC. This translates into CASSKGRGPGETQYF. This chain uses TRBV19 with TRBJ2-5, with D possibly TRBD2 on 7 matching bases. The CDR3 is 15 residues long. Germline loops: CDR1 LNHDA, CDR2 SQIVND (reference sequence). V gave up 4 bases and J gave up 5 bases, with 17 bases separating them.

CDR3 amino acids: CASSQIPDTQYF. The CDR3 region has the DNA TGTGCCAGCAGCCAAATCCCAGATACGCAGTATTTT. This chain connects TRBV9 to TRBJ2-3, with D unclear. The CDR3 is 12 amino acids. Trimming pared 4 bases from V and 4 bases from J, leaving 7 bases between. Germline CDR1 SGDLS, CDR2 YYNGEE.

Remarks on this clone: The identical CDR3 is also encoded by other nucleotide sequences in the sample. The chain links TRBV27 to TRBJ2-7; D gene unclear. The CDR3 loop spans 12 amino acids. Germline lookup yields CDR1 MNHEY and CDR2 SMNVEV (reference sequence). V was cut by 5 bases and J by 4 bases, with 9 bases left in between. The CDR3 nucleotides are TGTGCCAGCAGTCCTGGAACATACGAGCAGTACTTC. Its translation is CASSPGTYEQYF.

The V and J genes are TRBV7-2 and TRBJ1-5, with D unresolved. The CDR3 loop spans 15 amino acids. CDR1 and CDR2 from the germline V gene are SGHTA and FQGNSA. Trimming removed 6 bases from V and 9 bases from J, with 21 bases in between. The CDR3 sequence: CASRLESGSPLPQHF. DNA for the CDR3: TGTGCCAGCAGACTAGAGTCCGGGTCCCCCCTGCCCCAGCATTTT.

The rearrangement joins TRBV6-2 or TRBV6-3 to TRBJ2-7; TRBD1 is a possible D gene (5 bases). Germline values: CDR1 MNHEY, CDR2 SVGEGT. The V gene lost 3 bases and the J gene lost 2 bases, with 14 bases spanning the gap. CDR3 length: 15 amino acids. The CDR3 protein is CASSYLNDRPYEQYF. The CDR3 nucleotides read TGTGCCAGCAGTTATTTAAATGACAGACCCTACGAGCAGTACTTC.

The CDR3 protein is CASSPRTGQLNSPLHF. The CDR3 DNA reads as TGTGCCAGCAGCCCAAGGACAGGGCAGCTCAATTCACCCCTCCACTTT. This chain links TRBV9 with TRBJ1-6; 8 positions match TRBD1. CDR1 SGDLS and CDR2 YYNGEE come from the germline V gene. With V trimmed by 4 bases and J by 7 bases, 10 bases remained unmatched. The CDR3 is made up of 16 amino acids.

This clone was counted a single time. The V and J genes are TRBV2 and TRBJ2-4, with 8 bases fitting TRBD1. The germline CDR1 and CDR2 sequences are SNHLY and FYNNEI. The J segment lost 8 bases and the V segment lost 5 bases, leaving 11 bases of the junction unmatched. The length of the CDR3 is 15 residues. This CDR3 reads CASSQDRGDRDIQYF. In nucleotides, the CDR3 is TGTGCCAGCAGTCAAGACAGGGGTGATAGGGACATTCAGTACTTC.

This chain joins TRBV7-6 and TRBJ1-5, with 7 bases fitting TRBD1. Trimming took 5 bases from V and 7 from J; bases not matched to a gene: 11. This CDR3 comprises 15 residues. Germline CDR1 and CDR2: SGHVS and FNYEAQ. DNA for the CDR3: TGTGCCAGCAGCGCGCGGACAGGTACAAAGCAGCCCCAGCATTTT. Amino acid sequence: CASSARTGTKQPQHF.

V gene TRBV9 combines with J gene TRBJ1-2; tentatively, D is TRBD1 (6 bases). Trimming removed 0 bases from V and 0 bases from J, with 9 bases in between. The germline gives CDR1 SGDLS, CDR2 YYNGEE. The CDR3 loop spans 15 amino acids. CDR3 nucleotides: TGTGCCAGCAGCGTAGAGGGGGAGGCTAACTATGGCTACACCTTC. Translation gives CASSVEGEANYGYTF.

This clone showed up just a few times. This chain uses TRBV7-9 with TRBJ2-1; D is possibly TRBD2 (6 bases). Looked up from germline, CDR1 is SEHNR and CDR2 is FQNEAQ (reference sequence). The CDR3 runs to 14 residues. Trimming pared 7 bases from V and 10 bases from J, leaving 20 bases between. CDR3 sequence reads: CASNARSGGWEQFF. The CDR3 coding sequence is TGTGCCAGCAACGCCCGGTCCGGGGGATGGGAGCAGTTCTTC.

The gene calls are TRBV7-8 and TRBJ1-4; TRBD1 agrees at 9 bases. CDR1 and CDR2 from the germline V gene are SGHVS and FQNEAQ. The J segment lost 5 bases and the V segment lost 5 bases, leaving 9 bases of the junction unmatched. The CDR3 sequence is 16 residues long. The CDR3 nucleotides read TGTGCCAGCAGCATACAGGGGGCACTTCGGAATGAAAAACTGTTTTTT. Translation gives CASSIQGALRNEKLFF.

This rearrangement joins TRBV15 to TRBJ2-5; D might be TRBD1 (5 bases). Germline CDR1 and CDR2: LNHNV and YYDKDF (reference sequence). CDR3 length equals 15 residues. Trimming stripped 0 bases from V and 1 base from J, with 9 bases between. For the CDR3, the DNA is TGTGCCACCAGCAGAGATACAGGTTCCCAAGAGACCCAGTACTTC. Translating it yields CATSRDTGSQETQYF. The complete variable domain, with remaining parts taken from reference TRBV15 and TRBJ2-5, reads DAMVIQNPRYQVTQFGKPVTLSCSQTLNHNVMYWYQQKSSQAPKLLFHYYDKDFNNEADTPDNFQSRRPNTSFCFLDIRSPGLGDTAMYLCATSRDTGSQETQYFGPGTRLLVL.

The chain combines TRBV18 with TRBJ2-5, with 12 bases that match TRBD2. With V trimmed by 3 bases and J by 5 bases, 7 bases remained unmatched. Germline CDR1 is KGHSH and CDR2 is LQKENI. This CDR3 region has 16 residues. The CDR3 DNA reads as TGTGCCAGCTCACCTCCAGGACTAGCGGGGTGGGAGACCCAGTACTTC. Translation: CASSPPGLAGWETQYF.

The chain joins TRBV6-5 to TRBJ2-7, with D possibly TRBD2 on 6 matching bases. V was shortened by 6 bases and J by 3 bases, with 15 bases between the two germline ends. This CDR3 has 14 residues. In germline, CDR1 is MNHEY, CDR2 SVGAGI. The CDR3 DNA follows: TGTGCCAGCAGCCAGGCGGGGTTGCTCTACGAGCAGTACTTC. This encodes CASSQAGLLYEQYF.

V and J are TRBV27 and TRBJ1-3, with no clear D. The CDR3 is 15 amino acids. V gave up 2 bases and J gave up 2 bases, with 10 bases separating them. Germline loops: CDR1 MNHEY, CDR2 SMNVEV (reference sequence). The CDR3 region has the DNA TGTGCCAGCAGTTTAGGTGCAGGTCCTGGAAACACCATATATTTT. This encodes CASSLGAGPGNTIYF.

The CDR3 sequence is CASSPQGRQETQYF. The CDR3 DNA follows: TGTGCCAGCAGCCCACAGGGTCGACAAGAGACCCAGTACTTC. The chain carries TRBV7-2 and TRBJ2-5; D possibly corresponds to TRBD1 (6 bases). Trimming left V 5 bases short and J 2 bases short, with 12 bases between. Germline V CDR1 and CDR2: SGHTA, FQGNSA. The CDR3 is made up of 14 amino acids.

J is TRBJ2-2 and V is TRBV27; D possibly corresponds to TRBD1 (5 bases). Germline V gives CDR1 MNHEY, CDR2 SMNVEV (reference sequence). This CDR3 is built from 15 residues. V shed 1 base and J shed 6 bases, with 12 bases lying between them. The CDR3 here is CASSLWGEVPGELFF. The CDR3 nucleotides are TGTGCCAGCAGTTTATGGGGCGAGGTTCCCGGGGAGCTGTTTTTT.

This chain uses TRBV7-9 with TRBJ2-7; 7 bases align to TRBD1. V shed 5 bases and J 1 base; nucleotides not matched to a gene: 8. Germline V gene data show CDR1 as SEHNR and CDR2 as FQNEAQ (reference sequence). This CDR3 has 15 amino acids. CDR3 sequence (DNA): TGTGCCAGCAGCACCACAGGGGAACGATCCTACGAGCAGTACTTC. Protein: CASSTTGERSYEQYF. The full variable domain, its missing parts supplied by reference TRBV7-9 and TRBJ2-7, is DTGVSQNPRHKITKRGQNVTFRCDPISEHNRLYWYRQTLGQGPEFLTYFQNEAQLEKSRLLSDRFSAERPKGSFSTLEIQRTEQGDSAMYLCASSTTGERSYEQYFGPGTRLTVT.

This clone was picked up a small number of times. The genes are TRBV6-1 and TRBJ1-5, with TRBD1 identical over 7 bases. Losses at the gene ends were 3 bases for V and 1 base for J; bases not matched to a gene: 0. Germline V gives CDR1 MNHNS, CDR2 SASEGT. This CDR3 has 14 residues. CDR3 protein: CASSDRGSNQPQHF. The CDR3 region has the DNA TGTGCCAGCAGTGACAGGGGGAGCAATCAGCCCCAGCATTTT.

The genes are TRBV6-5 and TRBJ1-2; 7 bases are shared with TRBD1. With V trimmed by 6 bases and J by 2 bases, 3 bases remained unmatched. Germline assignment: CDR1 MNHEY and CDR2 SVGAGI. The CDR3 length is 13 residues. The CDR3 loop is CASRRTGNYGYTF. The DNA of the CDR3 is TGTGCCAGCAGGAGGACAGGAAACTATGGCTACACCTTC.

V usage is TRBV10-3 and J usage is TRBJ2-3, with no clear D. V lost 6 bases, J lost 5 bases, and 12 bases lay in between. CDR1 ENHRY and CDR2 SYGVKD come from the germline V gene. The CDR3 runs 13 residues. CDR3 protein: CAIRGQAQDTQYF. The CDR3 DNA follows: TGTGCCATCAGAGGCCAGGCCCAAGATACGCAGTATTTT.

This rearrangement joins TRBV11-2 to TRBJ2-3, with 9 bases aligning to TRBD1. Germline V gives CDR1 SGHAT, CDR2 FQNNGV. The CDR3 has 13 residues. Germline trimming cut 2 bases from V and 10 bases from J; bases unmatched to any gene: 4. In nucleotides, the CDR3 is TGTGCCAGCAGCTTACGGGACAGGGAGGCGCAGTATTTT. This codes for CASSLRDREAQYF.

The chain links TRBV2 to TRBJ2-1, with D possibly TRBD2 on 6 matching bases. Looked up from germline, CDR1 is SNHLY and CDR2 is FYNNEI. The CDR3 length is 11 residues. V was cut by 7 bases and J by 10 bases, with 11 bases left in between. DNA of the CDR3: TGTGCCAGCAATGGAGGGATAGAGCAGTTCTTC. It encodes CASNGGIEQFF.

This clone was counted once. V gene TRBV13 combines with J gene TRBJ2-3; 12 nucleotides match TRBD2. The CDR3 runs to 16 residues. Germline V gene sequence: CDR1 PRHDT, CDR2 FYEKMQ (reference sequence). The V and J ends lost 0 bases and 7 bases, in that order; junction bases with no gene match: 5. CDR3 protein: CASSLGTSGGKHTQYF. The CDR3 DNA sequence: TGTGCCAGCAGCTTAGGGACTAGCGGGGGTAAGCATACGCAGTATTTT. The whole variable domain, filled in from reference TRBV13 and TRBJ2-3, reads AAGVIQSPRHLIKEKRETATLKCYPIPRHDTVYWYQQGPGQDPQFLISFYEKMQSDKGSIPDRFSAQQFSDYHSELNMSSLELGDSALYFCASSLGTSGGKHTQYFGPGTRLTVL.

J is TRBJ1-1 and V is TRBV27; D ambiguous. Germline CDR1 MNHEY, CDR2 SMNVEV (reference sequence). Trimming pared 1 base from V and 4 bases from J, leaving 10 bases between. This CDR3 region has 14 residues. CDR3 region: CASSLLGRTTEAFF. For the CDR3, the DNA is TGTGCCAGCAGTTTATTAGGTAGGACCACTGAAGCTTTCTTT.

This sequence joins TRBV6-5 and TRBJ1-2; D unresolved. Trimming pared 0 bases from V and 6 bases from J, leaving 8 bases between. The CDR3 covers 13 residues. Per the germline V gene, CDR1 is MNHEY and CDR2 is SVGAGI. CDR3 nucleotides: TGTGCCAGCAGTTACTCCGGACGGGATGGCTACACCTTC. Protein: CASSYSGRDGYTF.

In DNA, the CDR3 is TGTGCCAGCAGCCAAGGTCCCCTTAGGAGAGAGACCCAGTACTTC. It codes for CASSQGPLRRETQYF. The rearrangement uses TRBV3-1 (or the pseudogene TRBV3-2) and TRBJ2-5; D is unresolved. Germline loops: CDR1 LGHDT, CDR2 YNNKEL (reference sequence). This CDR3 is built from 15 residues. V gave up 1 base and J gave up 4 bases, with 13 bases separating them.

The J gene is TRBJ2-1, the V gene TRBV28; D gene ambiguous. V was shortened by 3 bases and J by 8 bases, with 5 bases between the two germline ends. The CDR3 runs to 11 residues. Per germline, CDR1 MDHEN and CDR2 SYDVKM. Here the CDR3 DNA reads TGTGCCAGCAGTTTGATTGATGAGCAGTTCTTC. Its translation is CASSLIDEQFF. Using reference TRBV28 and TRBJ2-1 for the parts outside the CDR3, the full variable domain is DVKVTQSSRYLVKRTGEKVFLECVQDMDHENMFWYRQDPGLGLRLIYFSYDVKMKEKGDIPEGYSVSREKKERFSLILESASTNQTSMYLCASSLIDEQFFGPGTRLTVL.

The rearrangement links TRBV6-2 or TRBV6-3 to TRBJ2-1; D gene unclear. Germline-derived CDR1 and CDR2 are MNHEY and SVGEGT. The CDR3 sequence is 11 residues long. Trimming took 6 bases from V and 4 from J, leaving 4 bases between them. The DNA for the CDR3 is TGTGCCAGCAGCCCTTACAATGAGCAGTTCTTC. Amino acid sequence: CASSPYNEQFF.

The chain couples TRBV5-1 to TRBJ1-1; D remains unclear. CDR1 is SGHRS, CDR2 YFSETQ, per germline. The CDR3 sequence is 15 residues long. Trimming stripped 3 bases from V and 1 base from J, with 13 bases between. DNA of the CDR3: TGCGCCAGCAGCTCTACCTGGGTAGGGAACACTGAAGCTTTCTTT. It encodes CASSSTWVGNTEAFF.

This clone was recorded once. This rearrangement joins TRBV7-6 to TRBJ2-2, with 9 bases matching TRBD1. V gave up 1 base and J gave up 7 bases; unmatched junction bases: 7. CDR1 and CDR2 (germline): SGHVS, FNYEAQ. The CDR3 is 16 amino acids. CDR3 coding DNA: TGTGCCAGCAGCTTAGGAAGGACAGGGGTGGACGGGGAGCTGTTTTTT. Its translation is CASSLGRTGVDGELFF.